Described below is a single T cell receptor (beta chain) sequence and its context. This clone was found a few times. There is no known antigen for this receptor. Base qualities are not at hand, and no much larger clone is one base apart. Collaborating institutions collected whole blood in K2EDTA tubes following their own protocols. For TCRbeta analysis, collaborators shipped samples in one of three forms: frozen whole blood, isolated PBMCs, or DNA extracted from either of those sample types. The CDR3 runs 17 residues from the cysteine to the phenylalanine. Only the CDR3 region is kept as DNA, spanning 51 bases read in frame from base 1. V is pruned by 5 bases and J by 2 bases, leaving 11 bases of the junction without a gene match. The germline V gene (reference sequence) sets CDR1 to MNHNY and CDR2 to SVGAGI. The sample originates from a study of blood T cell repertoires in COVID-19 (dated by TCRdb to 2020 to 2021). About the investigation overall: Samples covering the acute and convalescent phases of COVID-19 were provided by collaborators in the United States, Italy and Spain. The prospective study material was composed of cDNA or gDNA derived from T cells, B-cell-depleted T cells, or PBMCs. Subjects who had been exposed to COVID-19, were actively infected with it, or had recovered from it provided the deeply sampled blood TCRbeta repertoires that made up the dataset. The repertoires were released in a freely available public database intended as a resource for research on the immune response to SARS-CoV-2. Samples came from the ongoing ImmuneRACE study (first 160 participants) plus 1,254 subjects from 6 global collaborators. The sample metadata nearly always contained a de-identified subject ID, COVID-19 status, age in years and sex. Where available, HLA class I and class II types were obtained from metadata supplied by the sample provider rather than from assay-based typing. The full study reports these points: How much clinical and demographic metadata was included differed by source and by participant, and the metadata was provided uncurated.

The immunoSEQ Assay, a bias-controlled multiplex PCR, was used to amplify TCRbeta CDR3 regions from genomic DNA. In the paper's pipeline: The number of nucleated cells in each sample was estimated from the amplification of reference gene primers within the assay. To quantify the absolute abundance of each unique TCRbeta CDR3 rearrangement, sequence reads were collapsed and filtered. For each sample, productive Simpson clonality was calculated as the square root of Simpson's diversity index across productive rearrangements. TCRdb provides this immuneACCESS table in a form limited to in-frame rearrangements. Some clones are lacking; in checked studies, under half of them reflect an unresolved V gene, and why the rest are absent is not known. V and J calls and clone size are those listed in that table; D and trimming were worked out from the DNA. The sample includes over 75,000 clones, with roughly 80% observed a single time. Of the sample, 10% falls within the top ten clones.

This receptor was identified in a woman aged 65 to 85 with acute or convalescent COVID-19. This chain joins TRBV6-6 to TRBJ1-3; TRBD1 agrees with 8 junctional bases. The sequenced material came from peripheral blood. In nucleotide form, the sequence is TGTGCCAGCAGTCCTATTTGGACAGGGAGGGCTGGAAACACCATATATTTT. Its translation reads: CASSPIWTGRAGNTIYF.